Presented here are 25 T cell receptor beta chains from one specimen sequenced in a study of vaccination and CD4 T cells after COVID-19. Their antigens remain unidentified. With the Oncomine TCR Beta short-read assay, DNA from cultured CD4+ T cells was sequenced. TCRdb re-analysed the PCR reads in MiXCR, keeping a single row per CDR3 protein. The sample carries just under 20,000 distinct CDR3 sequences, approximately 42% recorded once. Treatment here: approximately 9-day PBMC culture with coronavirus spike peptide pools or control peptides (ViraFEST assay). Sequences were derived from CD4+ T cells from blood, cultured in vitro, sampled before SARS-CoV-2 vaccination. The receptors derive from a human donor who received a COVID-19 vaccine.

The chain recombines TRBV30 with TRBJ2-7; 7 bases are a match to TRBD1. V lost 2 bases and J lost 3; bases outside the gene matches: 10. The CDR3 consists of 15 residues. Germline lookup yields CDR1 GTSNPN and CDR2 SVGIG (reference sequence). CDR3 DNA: TGTGCCTGGAGTCCCCCCCGGTGGGACAGCTACGAGCAGTACTTC. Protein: CAWSPPRWDSYEQYF.

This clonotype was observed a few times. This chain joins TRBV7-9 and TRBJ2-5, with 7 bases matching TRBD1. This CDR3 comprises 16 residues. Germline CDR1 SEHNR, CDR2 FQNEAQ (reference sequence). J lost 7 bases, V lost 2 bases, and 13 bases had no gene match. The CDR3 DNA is TGTGCCAGCAGCTTAACACAGGGGCACCCCTCGGGGACCCAGTACTTC. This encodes CASSLTQGHPSGTQYF.

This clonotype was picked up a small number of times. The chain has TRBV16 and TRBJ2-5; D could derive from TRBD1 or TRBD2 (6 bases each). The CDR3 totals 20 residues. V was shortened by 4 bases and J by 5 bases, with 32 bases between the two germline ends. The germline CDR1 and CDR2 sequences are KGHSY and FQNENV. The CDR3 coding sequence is TGTGCCAGCAGCCCGACATCGGGACTCAACAGGGCGCTACGTGGGGAGACCCAGTACTTC. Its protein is CASSPTSGLNRALRGETQYF.

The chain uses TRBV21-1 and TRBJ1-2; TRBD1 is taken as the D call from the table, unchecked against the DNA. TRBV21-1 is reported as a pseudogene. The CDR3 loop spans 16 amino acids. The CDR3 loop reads CASSSPWDRGDYGYTF. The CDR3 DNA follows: TGTGCCAGCAGCTCTCCGTGGGACAGGGGAGATTATGGCTACACCTTC.

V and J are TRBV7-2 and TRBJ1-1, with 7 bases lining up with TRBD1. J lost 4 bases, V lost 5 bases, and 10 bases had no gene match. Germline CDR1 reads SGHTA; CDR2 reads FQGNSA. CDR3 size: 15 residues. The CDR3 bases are TGTGCCAGCAGCCCGCGGAGGGGGCTAGTCACTGAAGCTTTCTTT. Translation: CASSPRRGLVTEAFF.

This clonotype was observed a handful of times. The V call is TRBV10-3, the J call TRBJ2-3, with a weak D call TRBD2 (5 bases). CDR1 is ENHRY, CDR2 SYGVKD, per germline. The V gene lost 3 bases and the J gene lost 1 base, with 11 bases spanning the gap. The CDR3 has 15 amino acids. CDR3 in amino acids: CAISEYREGTDTQYF. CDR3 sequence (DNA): TGTGCCATCAGTGAATATCGGGAAGGCACAGATACGCAGTATTTT.

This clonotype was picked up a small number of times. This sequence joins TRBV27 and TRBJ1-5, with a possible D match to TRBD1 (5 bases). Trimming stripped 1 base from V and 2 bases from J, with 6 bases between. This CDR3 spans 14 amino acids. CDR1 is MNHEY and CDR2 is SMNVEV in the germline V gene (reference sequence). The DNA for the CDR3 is TGTGCCAGCAGTTTATTGGGGGGCAATCAGCCCCAGCATTTT. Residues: CASSLLGGNQPQHF.

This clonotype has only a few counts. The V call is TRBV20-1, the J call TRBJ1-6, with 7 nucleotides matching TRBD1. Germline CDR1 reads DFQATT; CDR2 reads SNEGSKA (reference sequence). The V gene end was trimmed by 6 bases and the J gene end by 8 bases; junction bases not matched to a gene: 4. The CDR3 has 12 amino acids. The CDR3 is CSARQGYSPLHF. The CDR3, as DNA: TGCAGTGCCCGACAGGGCTATTCACCCCTCCACTTT.

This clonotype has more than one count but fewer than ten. CDR3 sequence: CATKEGSGFSGDTQYF. The CDR3 DNA sequence: TGTGCCACCAAAGAAGGTTCAGGGTTCTCTGGAGATACGCAGTATTTT. The chain joins TRBV11-3 to TRBJ2-3; D may be TRBD1 (5 bases). Trimming removed 10 bases from V and 5 bases from J, with 25 bases in between. The CDR3 runs to 16 residues. Germline lookup yields CDR1 SGHNT and CDR2 YENEEA.

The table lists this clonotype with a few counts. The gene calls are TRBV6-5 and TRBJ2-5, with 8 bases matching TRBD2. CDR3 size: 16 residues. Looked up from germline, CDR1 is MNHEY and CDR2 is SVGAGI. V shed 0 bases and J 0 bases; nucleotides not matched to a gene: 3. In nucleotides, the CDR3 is TGTGCCAGCAGTTACTCGGGCGGGGGGTACCAAGAGACCCAGTACTTC. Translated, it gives CASSYSGGGYQETQYF.

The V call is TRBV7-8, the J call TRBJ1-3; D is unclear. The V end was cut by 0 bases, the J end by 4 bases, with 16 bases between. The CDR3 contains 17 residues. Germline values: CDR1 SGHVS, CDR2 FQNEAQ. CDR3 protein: CASSLAVFRTSGNTIYF. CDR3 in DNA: TGTGCCAGCAGCTTAGCGGTCTTCAGGACGTCCGGAAACACCATATATTTT. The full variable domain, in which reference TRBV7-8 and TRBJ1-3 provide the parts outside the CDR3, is GAGVSQSPRYKVAKRGQDVALRCDPISGHVSLFWYQQALGQGPEFLTYFQNEAQLDKSGLPSDRFFAERPEGSVSTLKIQRTQQEDSAVYLCASSLAVFRTSGNTIYFGEGSWLTVV.

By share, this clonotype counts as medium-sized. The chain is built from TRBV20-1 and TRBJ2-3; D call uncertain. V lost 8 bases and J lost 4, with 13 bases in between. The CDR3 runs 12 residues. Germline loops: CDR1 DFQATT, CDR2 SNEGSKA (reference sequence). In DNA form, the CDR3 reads TGCAGTCCCCGGCATGTCCCAGATACGCAGTATTTT. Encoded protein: CSPRHVPDTQYF.

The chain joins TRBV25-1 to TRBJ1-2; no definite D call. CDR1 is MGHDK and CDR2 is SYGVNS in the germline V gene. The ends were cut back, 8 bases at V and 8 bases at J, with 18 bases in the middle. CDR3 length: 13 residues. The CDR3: CASSSTALGGYTF. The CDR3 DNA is TGTGCCAGCTCCTCGACGGCGTTAGGGGGCTACACCTTC.

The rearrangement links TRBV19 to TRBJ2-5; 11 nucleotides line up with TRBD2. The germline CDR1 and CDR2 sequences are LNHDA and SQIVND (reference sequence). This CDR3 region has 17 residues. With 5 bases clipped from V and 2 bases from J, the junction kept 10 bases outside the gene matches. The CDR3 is CASSPPVAGGHQETQYF. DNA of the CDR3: TGTGCCAGTAGTCCTCCGGTAGCGGGGGGGCATCAAGAGACCCAGTACTTC.

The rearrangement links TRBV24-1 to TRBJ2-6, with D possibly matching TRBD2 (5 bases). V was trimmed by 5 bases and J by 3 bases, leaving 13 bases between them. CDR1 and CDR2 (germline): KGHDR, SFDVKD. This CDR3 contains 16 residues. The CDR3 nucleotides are TGTGCCACCAGTGGGGCGAGGGTTGGTGGGGCCAACGTCCTGACTTTC. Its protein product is CATSGARVGGANVLTF.

The CDR3 here is CASSRRGTSYEQYF. The DNA of the CDR3 is TGTGCCAGCAGTCGGAGAGGGACCTCCTACGAGCAGTACTTC. The rearrangement uses TRBV2 and TRBJ2-7, with D perhaps given as TRBD1 or TRBD2 (5 bases each). CDR3 length: 14 residues. Trimming cost V 5 bases and J 0 bases, with 11 bases left between them. Germline V gene lookup returns CDR1 SNHLY and CDR2 FYNNEI. The full variable domain, in which reference TRBV2 and TRBJ2-7 provide the parts outside the CDR3, is EPEVTQTPSHQVTQMGQEVILRCVPISNHLYFYWYRQILGQKVEFLVSFYNNEISEKSEIFDDQFSVERPDGSNFTLKIRSTKLEDSAMYFCASSRRGTSYEQYFGPGTRLTVT.

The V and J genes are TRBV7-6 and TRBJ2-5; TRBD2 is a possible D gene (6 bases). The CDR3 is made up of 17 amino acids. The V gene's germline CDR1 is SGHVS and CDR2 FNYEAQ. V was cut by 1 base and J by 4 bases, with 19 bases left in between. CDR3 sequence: CASSLVFSGGSGETQYF. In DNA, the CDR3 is TGTGCCAGCAGCTTAGTGTTCTCTGGGGGGTCTGGAGAGACCCAGTACTTC.

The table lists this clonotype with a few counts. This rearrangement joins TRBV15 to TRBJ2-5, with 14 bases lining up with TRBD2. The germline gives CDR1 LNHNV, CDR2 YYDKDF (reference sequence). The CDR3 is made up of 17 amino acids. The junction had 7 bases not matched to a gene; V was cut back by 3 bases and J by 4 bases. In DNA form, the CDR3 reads TGTGCCACCAGCAGGACTAGCGGGGGGGTAAAAGGAGAGACCCAGTACTTC. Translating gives CATSRTSGGVKGETQYF.

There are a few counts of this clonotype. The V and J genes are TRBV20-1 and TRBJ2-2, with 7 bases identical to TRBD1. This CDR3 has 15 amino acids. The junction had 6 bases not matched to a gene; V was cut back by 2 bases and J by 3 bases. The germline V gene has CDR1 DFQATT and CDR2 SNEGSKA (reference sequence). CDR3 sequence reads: CSARNRRGYTGELFF. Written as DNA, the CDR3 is TGCAGTGCTAGAAACCGCAGGGGGTACACCGGGGAGCTGTTTTTT.

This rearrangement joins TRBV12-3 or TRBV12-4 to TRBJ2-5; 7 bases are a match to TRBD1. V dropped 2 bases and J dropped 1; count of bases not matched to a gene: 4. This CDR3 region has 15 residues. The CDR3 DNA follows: TGTGCCAGCAGTTTATTCAGGGGGATCCAAGAGACCCAGTACTTC. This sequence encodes CASSLFRGIQETQYF.

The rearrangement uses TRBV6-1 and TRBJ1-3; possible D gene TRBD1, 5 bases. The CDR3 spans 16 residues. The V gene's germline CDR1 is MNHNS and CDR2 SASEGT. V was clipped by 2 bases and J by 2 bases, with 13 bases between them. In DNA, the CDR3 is TGTGCCAGCAGTGAACAGGGACGACTTGCTGGAAACACCATATATTTT. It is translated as CASSEQGRLAGNTIYF.

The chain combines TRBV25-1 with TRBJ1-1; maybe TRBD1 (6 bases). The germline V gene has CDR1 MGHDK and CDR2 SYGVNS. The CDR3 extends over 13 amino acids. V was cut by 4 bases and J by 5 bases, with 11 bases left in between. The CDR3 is CASSAGESTEAFF. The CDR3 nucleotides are TGTGCCAGCAGTGCAGGGGAGTCAACTGAAGCTTTCTTT. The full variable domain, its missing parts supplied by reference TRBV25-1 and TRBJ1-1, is EADIYQTPRYLVIGTGKKITLECSQTMGHDKMYWYQQDPGMELHLIHYSYGVNSTEKGDLSSESTVSRIRTEHFPLTLESARPSHTSQYLCASSAGESTEAFFGQGTRLTVV.

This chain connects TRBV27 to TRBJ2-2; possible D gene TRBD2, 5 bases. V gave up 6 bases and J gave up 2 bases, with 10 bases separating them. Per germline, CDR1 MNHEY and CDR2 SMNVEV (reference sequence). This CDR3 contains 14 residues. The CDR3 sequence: CASRRADNTGELFF. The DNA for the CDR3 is TGTGCCAGCAGGCGGGCAGACAACACCGGGGAGCTGTTTTTT.

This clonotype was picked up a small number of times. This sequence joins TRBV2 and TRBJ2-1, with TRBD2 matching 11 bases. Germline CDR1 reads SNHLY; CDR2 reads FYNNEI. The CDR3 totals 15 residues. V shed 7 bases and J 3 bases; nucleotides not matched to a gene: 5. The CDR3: CASNRLAGLYNEQFF. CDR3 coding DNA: TGTGCCAGCAACAGACTAGCGGGGCTCTACAATGAGCAGTTCTTC.

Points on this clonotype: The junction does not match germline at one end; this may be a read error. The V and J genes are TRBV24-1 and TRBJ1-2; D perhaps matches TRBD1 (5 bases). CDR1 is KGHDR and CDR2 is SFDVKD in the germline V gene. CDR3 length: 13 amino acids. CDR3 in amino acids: CAASVGQSYGYTF. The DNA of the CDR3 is TGTGCCGCCAGCGTGGGGCAGAGCTATGGCTACACCTTC.